This entry concerns a single TCR beta chain. T cells were sequenced at a targeted depth of 1 in 200,000 to 1 in 1 million. Clones were read by immunoSEQ multiplex PCR, and TCRdb kept only the in-frame ones, dropping some. The sample shows about 310,000 clones, more than 65% of them seen only once. The sample is drawn from a study of cytotoxic CD8 clonotypes in ibrutinib-treated CLL. As for the study in general: Responses comprised about 25 partial and 2 complete; at median about 71 months, approximately 15 remained remitted and roughly 12 progressed.

The trim removed 4 bases at V and 0 bases at J, leaving 6 bases unmatched. CDR3 size: 14 residues. CDR1 and CDR2 from the germline V gene are SQVTM and ANQGSEA. The TCR comes from a human donor with chronic lymphocytic leukemia. This rearrangement joins TRBV29-1 to TRBJ2-7; 7 bases match TRBD1. The sequenced sample was PBMCs, obtained before ibrutinib treatment. For the CDR3, the DNA is TGCAGCGTTGCAAAGACAGGGAACTCCTACGAGCAGTACTTC. Protein: CSVAKTGNSYEQYF.